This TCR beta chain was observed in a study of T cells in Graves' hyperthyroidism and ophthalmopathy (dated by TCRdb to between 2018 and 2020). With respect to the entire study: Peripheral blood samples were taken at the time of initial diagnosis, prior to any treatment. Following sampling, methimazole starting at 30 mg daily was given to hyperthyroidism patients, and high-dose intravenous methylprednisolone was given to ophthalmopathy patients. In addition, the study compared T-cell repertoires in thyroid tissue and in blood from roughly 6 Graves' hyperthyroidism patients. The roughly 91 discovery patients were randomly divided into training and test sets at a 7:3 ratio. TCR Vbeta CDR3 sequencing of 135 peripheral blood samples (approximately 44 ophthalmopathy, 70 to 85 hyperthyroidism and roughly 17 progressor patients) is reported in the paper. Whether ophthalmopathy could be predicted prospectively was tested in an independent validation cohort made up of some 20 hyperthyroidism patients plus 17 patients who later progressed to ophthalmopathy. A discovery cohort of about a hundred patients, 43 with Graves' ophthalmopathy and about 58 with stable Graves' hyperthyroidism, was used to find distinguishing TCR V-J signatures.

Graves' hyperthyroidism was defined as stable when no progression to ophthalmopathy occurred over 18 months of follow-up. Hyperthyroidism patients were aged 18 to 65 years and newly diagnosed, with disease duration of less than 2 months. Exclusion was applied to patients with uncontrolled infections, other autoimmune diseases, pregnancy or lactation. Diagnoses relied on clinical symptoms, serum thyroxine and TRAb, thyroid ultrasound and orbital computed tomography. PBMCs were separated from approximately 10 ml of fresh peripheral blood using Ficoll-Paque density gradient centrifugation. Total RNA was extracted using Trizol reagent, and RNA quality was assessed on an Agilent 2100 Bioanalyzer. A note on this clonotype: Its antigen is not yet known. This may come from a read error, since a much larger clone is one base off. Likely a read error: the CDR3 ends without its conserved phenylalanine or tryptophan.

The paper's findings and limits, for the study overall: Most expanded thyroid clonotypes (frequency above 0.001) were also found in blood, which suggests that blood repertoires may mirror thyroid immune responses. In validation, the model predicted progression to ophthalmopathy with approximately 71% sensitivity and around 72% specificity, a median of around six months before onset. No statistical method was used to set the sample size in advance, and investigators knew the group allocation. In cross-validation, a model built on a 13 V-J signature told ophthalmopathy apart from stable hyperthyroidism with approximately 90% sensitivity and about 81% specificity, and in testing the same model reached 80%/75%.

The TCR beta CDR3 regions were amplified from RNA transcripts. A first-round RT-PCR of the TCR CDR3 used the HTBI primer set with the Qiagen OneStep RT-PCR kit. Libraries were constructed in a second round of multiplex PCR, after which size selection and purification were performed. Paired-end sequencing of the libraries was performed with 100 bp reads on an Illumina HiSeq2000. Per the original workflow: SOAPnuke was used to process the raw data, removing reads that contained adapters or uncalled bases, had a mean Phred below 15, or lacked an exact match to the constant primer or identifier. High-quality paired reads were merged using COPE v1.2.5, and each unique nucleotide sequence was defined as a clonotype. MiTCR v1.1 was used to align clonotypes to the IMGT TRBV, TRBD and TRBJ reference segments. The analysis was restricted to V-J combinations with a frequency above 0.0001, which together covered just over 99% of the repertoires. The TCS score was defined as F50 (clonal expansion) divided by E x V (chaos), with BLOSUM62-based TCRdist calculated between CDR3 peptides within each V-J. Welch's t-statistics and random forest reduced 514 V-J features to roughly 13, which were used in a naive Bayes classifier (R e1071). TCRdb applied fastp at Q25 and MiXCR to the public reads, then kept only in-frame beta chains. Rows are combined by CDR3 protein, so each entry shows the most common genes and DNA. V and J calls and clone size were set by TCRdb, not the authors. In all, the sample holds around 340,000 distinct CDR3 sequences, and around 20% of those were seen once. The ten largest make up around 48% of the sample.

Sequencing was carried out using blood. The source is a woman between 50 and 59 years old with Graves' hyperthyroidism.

Here is the DNA: TGTGCCAGCAGTGAGAGGGGCCGGGCCGCAACTAATGAAAAACTGTTTTCT. This sequence encodes CASSERGRAATNEKLFS. The rearranged segments are TRBV2 and TRBJ1-4; a tentative D match to TRBD1 spans 5 bases. From a lookup of the germline V gene, CDR1 and CDR2 are SNHLY and FYNNEI. At the junction V is shortened by 3 bases and J by 0 bases, with 14 bases in between. The CDR3 has 17 amino acids, counting both end residues. Kept here is only the CDR3 DNA, which spans 51 bases and is read in frame from base 1.